This TCR beta chain was captured by sequencing in a study of post-analysis software for immune sequencing data. Study-level points and caveats: Five or six TRBV segments, TRBV5-6, TRBV5-1 and TRBV20-1 among them, were found more frequent in patients than controls. Normalized Chao1 diversity was significantly reduced in patients versus controls.

Prepared libraries of TCR beta cDNA carried unique molecular identifiers. TCRdb passed the PCR reads through MiXCR, listing each CDR3 protein once. The sample has around 250,000 distinct CDR3 sequences; 35% to 40% are singletons. Trimming took 3 bases from V and 11 from J; bases not matched to a gene: 7. The germline CDR1 and CDR2 sequences are ENHRY and SYGVKD. The CDR3 covers 12 residues. This clonotype was seen more than once but under ten times. The antigen is undetermined. The specimen sequenced was blood. The rearrangement links TRBV10-3 to TRBJ2-7; 7 nucleotides match TRBD1. The receptor comes from a girl between 10 and 17 years old with multiple sclerosis. CDR3 sequence (DNA): TGTGCCATCAGTGACGGGACAGCGGATGAGTACTTC. The encoded protein is CAISDGTADEYF.